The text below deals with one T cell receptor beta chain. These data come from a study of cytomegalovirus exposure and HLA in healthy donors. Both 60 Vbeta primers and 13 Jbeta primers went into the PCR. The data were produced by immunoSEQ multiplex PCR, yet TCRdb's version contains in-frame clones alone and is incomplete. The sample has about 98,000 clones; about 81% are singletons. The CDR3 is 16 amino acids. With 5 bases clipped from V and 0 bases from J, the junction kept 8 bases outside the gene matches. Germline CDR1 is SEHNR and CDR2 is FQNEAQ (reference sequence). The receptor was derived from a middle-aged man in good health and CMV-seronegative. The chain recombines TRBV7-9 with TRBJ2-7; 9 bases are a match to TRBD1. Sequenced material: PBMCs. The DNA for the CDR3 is TGTGCCAGCAGCCAACAAACAGGGGGCACCTCCTACGAGCAGTACTTC. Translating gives CASSQQTGGTSYEQYF. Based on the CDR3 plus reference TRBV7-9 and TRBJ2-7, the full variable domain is DTGVSQNPRHKITKRGQNVTFRCDPISEHNRLYWYRQTLGQGPEFLTYFQNEAQLEKSRLLSDRFSAERPKGSFSTLEIQRTEQGDSAMYLCASSQQTGGTSYEQYFGPGTRLTVT.